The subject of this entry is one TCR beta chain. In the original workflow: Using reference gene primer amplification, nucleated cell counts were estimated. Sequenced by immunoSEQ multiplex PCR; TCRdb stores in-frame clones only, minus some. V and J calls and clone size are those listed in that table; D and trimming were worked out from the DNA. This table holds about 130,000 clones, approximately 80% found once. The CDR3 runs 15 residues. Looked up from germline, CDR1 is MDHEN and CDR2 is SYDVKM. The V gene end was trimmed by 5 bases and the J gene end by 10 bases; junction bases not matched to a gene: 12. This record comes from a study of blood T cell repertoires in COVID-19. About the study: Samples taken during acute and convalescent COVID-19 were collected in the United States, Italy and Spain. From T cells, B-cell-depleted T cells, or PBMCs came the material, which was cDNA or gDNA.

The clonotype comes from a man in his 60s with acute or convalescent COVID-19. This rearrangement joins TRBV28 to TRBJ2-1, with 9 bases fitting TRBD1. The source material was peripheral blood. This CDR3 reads CASSQTGTGRFEQFF. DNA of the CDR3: TGTGCCAGCAGTCAAACCGGGACAGGGAGGTTCGAGCAGTTCTTC.